This TCR beta chain was sequenced during a study of post-analysis software for immune sequencing data. The overall study: Clinical courses comprised relapsing-remitting, secondary progressive and progressive-relapsing multiple sclerosis.

Study outcomes and limitations: Five TRBV segments, including TRBV5-6, TRBV5-1 and TRBV20-1, were more frequent in patients than controls. Normalized Chao1 diversity in multiple sclerosis patients fell significantly below that of controls. Batch-mates among the samples co-clustered strongly by F measure.

Unique molecular identifiers featured in each of the TCR beta cDNA libraries. T cells numbering roughly 1 to 10 million yielded a few hundred thousand cDNA molecules. MiXCR was run by TCRdb on the PCR reads, yielding one entry per CDR3 protein. Here the sample spans 380,000 or so distinct CDR3 sequences, roughly 38% being singletons. Details on this clonotype: Its antigen is undetermined.

The V end was cut by 2 bases, the J end by 0 bases, with 9 bases between. The germline gives CDR1 SGHAT, CDR2 FQNNGV. The CDR3 totals 15 residues. The sequence was obtained from a girl aged 10 to 17 with multiple sclerosis. Sequenced material: blood. The chain carries TRBV11-2 and TRBJ2-3; the D is unclear. CDR3 sequence reads: CASSLSFLSTDTQYF. CDR3 nucleotide sequence: TGTGCCAGCAGCTTATCCTTTCTTAGCACAGATACGCAGTATTTT.